This T cell receptor beta chain is drawn from a study of blood T cell repertoires in COVID-19. At the level of the study: Acute and convalescent COVID-19 samples came from the United States, Italy and Spain. Sample material is recorded as cDNA or gDNA derived from T cells, B-cell-depleted T cells, or PBMCs.

This CDR3 has 15 residues. The germline V gene encodes CDR1 LGHDT and CDR2 YNNKEL (reference sequence). The germline V and J ends were trimmed by 4 bases and 3 bases, with 13 bases remaining between them. Measured with immunoSEQ multiplex PCR; TCRdb has only the in-frame clones, and not every one. This sample has under 300,000 clones, with roughly 85% found just once. This receptor was obtained from a woman between 50 and 59 years old who had recovered from COVID-19. Sequencing used PBMCs or T cells enriched from blood (not recorded which). This rearrangement joins TRBV3-1 (or the pseudogene TRBV3-2) to TRBJ2-1; the D gene is possibly TRBD2 (5 bases). The CDR3 here is CASSPGSGLYNEQFF. The CDR3 region has the DNA TGTGCCAGCAGCCCGGGGTCCGGCCTCTACAATGAGCAGTTCTTC.